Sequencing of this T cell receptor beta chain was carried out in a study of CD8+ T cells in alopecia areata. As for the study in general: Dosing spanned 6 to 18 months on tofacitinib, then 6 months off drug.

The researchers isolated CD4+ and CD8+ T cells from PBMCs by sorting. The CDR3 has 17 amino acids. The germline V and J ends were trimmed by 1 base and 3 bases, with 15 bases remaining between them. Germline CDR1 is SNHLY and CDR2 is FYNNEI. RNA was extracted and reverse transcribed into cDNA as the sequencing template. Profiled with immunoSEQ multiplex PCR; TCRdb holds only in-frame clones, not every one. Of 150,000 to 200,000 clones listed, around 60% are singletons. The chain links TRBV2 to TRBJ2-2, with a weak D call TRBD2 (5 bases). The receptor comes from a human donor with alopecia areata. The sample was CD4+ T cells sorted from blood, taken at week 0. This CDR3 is CASSEGGVALHTGELFF. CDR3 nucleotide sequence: TGTGCCAGCAGTGAAGGTGGAGTAGCGTTACACACCGGGGAGCTGTTTTTT.